This T cell receptor beta chain derives from a study of T cells in women clearing cervical HPV infection. Study information: Case blood drawn at lesion detection; control blood after infection cleared. Findings and limits, study-wide: CIN3+ cases had significantly higher TCR repertoire richness than controls, but evenness did not differ. Cases and controls were distinguished at AUC just under 0.85 by richness and V genes.

V lost 1 base and J 4 bases, leaving 13 bases between the germline ends. The CDR3 loop spans 15 amino acids. Germline CDR1 reads SEHNR; CDR2 reads FQNEAQ (reference sequence). On this clone itself: What it recognizes is unknown. The read halts 3 residues ahead of the CDR3 end, with the missing end drawn from the germline J gene.

Assay used: immunoSEQ multiplex PCR; TCRdb lists only in-frame clones, some missing. This repertoire includes 20,000 to 25,000 clones. The sequenced sample was blood buffy coat. The sequence was collected from a woman aged 18 to 69 with a cervical HPV16 infection that either progressed to CIN3+ or cleared (not recorded which). V and J are TRBV7-9 and TRBJ1-1; a possible D gene is TRBD1 (5 bases). The covered CDR3 bases are TGTGCCAGCAGCTTAGGCCATTTAGACAGCACTGAA. Its protein is CASSLGHLDSTE. The CDR3 reads in full as CASSLGHLDSTEAFF.